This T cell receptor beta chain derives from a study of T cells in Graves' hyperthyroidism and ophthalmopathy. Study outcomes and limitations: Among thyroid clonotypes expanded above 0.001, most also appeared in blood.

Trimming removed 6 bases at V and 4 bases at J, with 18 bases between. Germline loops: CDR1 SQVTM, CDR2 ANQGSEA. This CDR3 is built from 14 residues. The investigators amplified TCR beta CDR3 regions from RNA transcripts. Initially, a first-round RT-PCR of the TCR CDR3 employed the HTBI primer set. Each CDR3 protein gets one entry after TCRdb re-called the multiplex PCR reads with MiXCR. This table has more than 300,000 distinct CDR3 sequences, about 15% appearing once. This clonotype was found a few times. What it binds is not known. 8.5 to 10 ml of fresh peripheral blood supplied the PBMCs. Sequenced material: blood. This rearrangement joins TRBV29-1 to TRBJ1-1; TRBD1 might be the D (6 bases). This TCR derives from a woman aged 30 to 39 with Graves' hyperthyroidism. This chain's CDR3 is CSVGLTGFGTEAFF. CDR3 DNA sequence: TGCAGCGTGGGATTGACAGGTTTCGGCACTGAAGCTTTCTTT.